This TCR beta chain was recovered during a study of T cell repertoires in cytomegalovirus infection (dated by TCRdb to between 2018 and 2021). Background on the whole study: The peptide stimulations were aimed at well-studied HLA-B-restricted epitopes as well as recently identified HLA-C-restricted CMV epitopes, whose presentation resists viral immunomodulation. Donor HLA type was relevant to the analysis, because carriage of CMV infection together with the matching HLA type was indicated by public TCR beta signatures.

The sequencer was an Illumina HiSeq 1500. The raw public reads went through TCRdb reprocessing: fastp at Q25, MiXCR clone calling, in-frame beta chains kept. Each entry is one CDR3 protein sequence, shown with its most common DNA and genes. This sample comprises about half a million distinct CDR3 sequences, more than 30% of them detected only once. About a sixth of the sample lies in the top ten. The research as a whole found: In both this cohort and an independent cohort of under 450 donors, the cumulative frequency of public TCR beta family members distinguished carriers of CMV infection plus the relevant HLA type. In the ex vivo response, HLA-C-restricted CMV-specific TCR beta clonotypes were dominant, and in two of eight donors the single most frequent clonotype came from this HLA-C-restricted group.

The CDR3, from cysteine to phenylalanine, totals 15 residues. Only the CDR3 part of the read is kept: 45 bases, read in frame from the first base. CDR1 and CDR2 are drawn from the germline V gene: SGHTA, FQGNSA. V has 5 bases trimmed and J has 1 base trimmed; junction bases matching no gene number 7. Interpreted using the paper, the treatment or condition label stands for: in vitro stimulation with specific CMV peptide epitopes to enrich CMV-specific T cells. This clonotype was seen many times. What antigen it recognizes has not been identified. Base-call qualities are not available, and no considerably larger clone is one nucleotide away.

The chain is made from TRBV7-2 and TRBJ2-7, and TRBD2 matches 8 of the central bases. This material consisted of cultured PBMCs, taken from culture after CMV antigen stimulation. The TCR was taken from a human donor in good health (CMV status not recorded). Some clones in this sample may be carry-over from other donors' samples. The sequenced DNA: TGTGCCAGCAGCCGTAGCGGGGTACCGTCCTACGAGCAGTACTTC. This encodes CASSRSGVPSYEQYF.